This entry lists 19 T cell receptor beta chains sequenced from one sample in a study of cytomegalovirus exposure and HLA in healthy donors. The study ran its PCR with 60 Vbeta and 13 Jbeta primers. Produced via immunoSEQ multiplex PCR; TCRdb's table is partial and in-frame only. Of over 150,000 clones in the sample, roughly four fifths were seen once. What was sequenced was PBMCs. These TCRs come from a man in his fifties or sixties in good health and CMV-seronegative.

In its sample, this clone was seen once. This chain connects TRBV7-8 to TRBJ2-7, with 7 bases lining up with TRBD2. V shed 3 bases and J 2 bases; nucleotides not matched to a gene: 4. The length of the CDR3 is 14 residues. CDR1 is SGHVS and CDR2 is FQNEAQ in the germline V gene. CDR3 loop: CASSFRLAPYEQYF. The CDR3 nucleotides are TGTGCCAGCAGCTTCCGACTAGCCCCCTACGAGCAGTACTTC.

The genes are TRBV29-1 and TRBJ1-4, with D unclear. There are 14 residues in the CDR3. V lost 5 bases and J 0 bases, leaving 10 bases between the germline ends. Per the germline V gene, CDR1 is SQVTM and CDR2 is ANQGSEA. This CDR3 is CSVLLDSTNEKLFF. The CDR3 nucleotides are TGCAGCGTTCTACTGGACTCAACTAATGAAAAACTGTTTTTT.

V and J are TRBV14 and TRBJ2-5; D remains ambiguous. Per germline, CDR1 SGHDN and CDR2 FVKESK. V was pared by 2 bases and J by 5 bases, with 9 bases between. The CDR3 is 13 residues long. DNA for the CDR3: TGTGCCAGCAGCCAATTAGCAACGGAGACCCAGTACTTC. Translation: CASSQLATETQYF. The variable domain in full, completed from reference TRBV14 and TRBJ2-5, reads EAGVTQFPSHSVIEKGQTVTLRCDPISGHDNLYWYRRVMGKEIKFLLHFVKESKQDESGMPNNRFLAERTGGTYSTLKVQPAELEDSGVYFCASSQLATETQYFGPGTRLLVL.

The gene calls are TRBV2 and TRBJ2-6, with D possibly matching TRBD2 (6 bases). Germline CDR1 reads SNHLY; CDR2 reads FYNNEI. The V end was cut by 6 bases, the J end by 0 bases, with 15 bases between. The CDR3 runs 17 residues. CDR3 nucleotide sequence: TGTGCCAGCAGCGGACCGGGACTCATCTCTGGGGCCAACGTCCTGACTTTC. Its translation is CASSGPGLISGANVLTF.

The chain employs TRBV29-1 and TRBJ2-3; 7 bases fit TRBD2. Germline CDR1 reads SQVTM; CDR2 reads ANQGSEA. The CDR3 runs 15 residues. V shed 7 bases and J 1 base; nucleotides not matched to a gene: 11. The CDR3: CSAPDLGRGTDTQYF. DNA for the CDR3: TGCAGCGCCCCTGATCTTGGGAGGGGCACAGATACGCAGTATTTT.

This clone has just a few counts. This chain connects TRBV6-1 to TRBJ1-6; D is unresolved. Germline V CDR1 and CDR2: MNHNS, SASEGT. This CDR3 is built from 13 residues. V gave up 0 bases and J gave up 17 bases, with 14 bases separating them. The CDR3 is CASSEAKRTRFHF. The CDR3 DNA follows: TGTGCCAGCAGTGAAGCCAAGCGGACTCGGTTCCACTTT.

This clone showed up just once. The chain employs TRBV10-3 and TRBJ1-1, with D perhaps matching TRBD1 (6 bases). Trimming left V 7 bases short and J 5 bases short, with 17 bases between. This CDR3 is built from 14 residues. Germline values: CDR1 ENHRY, CDR2 SYGVKD. The CDR3 DNA is TGTGCCATCACGTCTCAGGGGATGAGGACTGAAGCTTTCTTT. It translates to CAITSQGMRTEAFF.

V usage is TRBV30 and J usage is TRBJ2-5; D may be TRBD2 (5 bases). Per germline, CDR1 GTSNPN and CDR2 SVGIG (reference sequence). The CDR3 sequence is 15 residues long. V was clipped by 0 bases and J by 1 base, with 12 bases between them. In DNA form, the CDR3 reads TGTGCCTGGAGTGTACAGCGGAATCTCCAAGAGACCCAGTACTTC. This translates into CAWSVQRNLQETQYF.

V usage is TRBV7-9 and J usage is TRBJ1-2; D may be TRBD1 (5 bases). Per germline, CDR1 SEHNR and CDR2 FQNEAQ (reference sequence). The CDR3 covers 16 residues. The V end lost 3 bases, the J end lost 4 bases, and 18 bases lay between the germline ends. The CDR3 nucleotides are TGTGCCAGCAGCTTGACGAGGAGGGGTGCGGGCTATGGCTACACCTTC. Translating it yields CASSLTRRGAGYGYTF.

This chain connects TRBV18 to TRBJ1-5, with 9 bases fitting TRBD1. V lost 9 bases to trimming and J lost 7 bases; unmatched junction nucleotides: 10. The CDR3 is made up of 14 amino acids. Germline values: CDR1 KGHSH, CDR2 LQKENI. CDR3 protein: CASQRDREGQPQHF. In nucleotides, the CDR3 is TGTGCCAGTCAGAGGGACAGGGAAGGGCAGCCCCAGCATTTT.

V gene TRBV7-8 combines with J gene TRBJ1-5; D is possibly TRBD1 (6 bases). The length of the CDR3 is 15 residues. Germline V gene data show CDR1 as SGHVS and CDR2 as FQNEAQ. V lost 5 bases, J lost 3 bases, and 14 bases lay in between. CDR3 loop: CASSILGTNNQPQHF. CDR3 DNA sequence: TGTGCCAGCAGCATACTAGGGACAAACAATCAGCCCCAGCATTTT.

This clone was observed a handful of times. This chain links TRBV6-5 with TRBJ2-5; 7 positions match TRBD2. This CDR3 has 13 residues. Germline V gene sequence: CDR1 MNHEY, CDR2 SVGAGI. After removal of 4 bases from V and 11 bases from J, the junction contained 10 bases not matched to a gene. In DNA form, the CDR3 reads TGTGCCAGCAGTTCCCCCGGGAGGCAGGAGCAGTACTTC. Translating gives CASSSPGRQEQYF.

The chain joins TRBV7-2 to TRBJ2-7; the D gene is possibly TRBD1 (7 bases). CDR3 length equals 15 residues. Trimming stripped 1 base from V and 2 bases from J, with 12 bases between. Germline V CDR1 and CDR2: SGHTA, FQGNSA. This chain's CDR3 is CASSLESGGPYEQYF. The CDR3 DNA reads TGTGCCAGCAGCTTAGAGTCAGGGGGGCCCTACGAGCAGTACTTC.

The V and J genes are TRBV2 and TRBJ1-1, with D uncertain. The CDR3 consists of 13 residues. The germline gives CDR1 SNHLY, CDR2 FYNNEI. V shed 8 bases and J shed 10 bases, with 20 bases lying between them. The CDR3 bases are TGTGCCAGCCGAAGGGAGGGCGGGCGGGCAGCTTTCTTT. Its translation is CASRREGGRAAFF.

This sequence joins TRBV6-4 and TRBJ1-4, with 11 nucleotides matching TRBD1. With 5 bases clipped from V and 7 bases from J, the junction kept 6 bases outside the gene matches. CDR1 MRHNA and CDR2 SNTAGT come from the germline V gene. The length of the CDR3 is 15 residues. The CDR3 here is CASSPGTGGSEKLFF. In DNA, the CDR3 is TGTGCCAGCAGTCCCGGGACAGGGGGTTCTGAAAAACTGTTTTTT.

This clone was seen more than once but under ten times. The chain combines TRBV27 with TRBJ2-5; 10 nucleotides align to TRBD1. The length of the CDR3 is 14 residues. Per germline, CDR1 MNHEY and CDR2 SMNVEV (reference sequence). The V and J ends lost 4 bases and 11 bases, in that order; junction bases with no gene match: 10. The DNA for the CDR3 is TGTGCCAGCAGTTCGGCAGACAGGGGGCGCGGGCAGTACTTC. It yields the protein CASSSADRGRGQYF.

Remarks on this clone: A junction boundary mismatches the germline segment, possibly from a read error. The same CDR3 can be traced to other DNA sequences in this sample. The chain employs TRBV27 and TRBJ2-5; TRBD2 might be the D (5 bases). The germline gives CDR1 MNHEY, CDR2 SMNVEV (reference sequence). The CDR3 is 12 amino acids. In DNA form, the CDR3 reads TGTGCCAGCGGCGGGTGGCAAGAAACCCAGTACTTC. It is translated as CASGGWQETQYF.

The rearrangement uses TRBV9 and TRBJ2-1, with TRBD2 as a possible D gene (5 bases). From germline, CDR1 is SGDLS and CDR2 YYNGEE. The CDR3 contains 15 residues. V lost 0 bases, J lost 4 bases, and 11 bases lay in between. CDR3 region: CASSVAALEYNEQFF. CDR3 nucleotide sequence: TGTGCCAGCAGCGTAGCTGCACTAGAGTACAATGAGCAGTTCTTC.

This chain joins TRBV18 and TRBJ1-3; no clear D. Trimming shortened V by 0 bases and J by 0 bases, and 6 bases separated the two germline ends. CDR3 size: 15 residues. Germline lookup yields CDR1 KGHSH and CDR2 LQKENI. In nucleotides, the CDR3 is TGTGCCAGCTCACCACCCGGGGACTCTGGAAACACCATATATTTT. Protein product: CASSPPGDSGNTIYF.